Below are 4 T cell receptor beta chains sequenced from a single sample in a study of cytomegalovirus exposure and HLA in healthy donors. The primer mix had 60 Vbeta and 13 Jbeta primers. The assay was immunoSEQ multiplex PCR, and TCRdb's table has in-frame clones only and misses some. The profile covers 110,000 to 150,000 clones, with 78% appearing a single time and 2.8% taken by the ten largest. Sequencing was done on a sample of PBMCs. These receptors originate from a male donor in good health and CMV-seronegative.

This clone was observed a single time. In DNA form, the CDR3 reads TGTGCCAGCAGCTTGATGACAGGCTCTGGGGCCAACGTCCTGACTTTC. This sequence encodes CASSLMTGSGANVLTF. The chain combines TRBV11-2 with TRBJ2-6, with D possibly TRBD1 on 6 matching bases. CDR3 length: 16 amino acids. Germline V lookup: CDR1 SGHAT, CDR2 FQNNGV. The ends were cut back, 3 bases at V and 0 bases at J, with 9 bases in the middle.

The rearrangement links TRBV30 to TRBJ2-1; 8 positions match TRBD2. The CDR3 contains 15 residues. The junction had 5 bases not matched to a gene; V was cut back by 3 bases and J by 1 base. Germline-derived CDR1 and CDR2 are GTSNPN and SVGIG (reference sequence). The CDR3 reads CAWRRLAISYNEQFF. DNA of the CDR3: TGTGCCTGGAGAAGACTAGCGATATCCTACAATGAGCAGTTCTTC.

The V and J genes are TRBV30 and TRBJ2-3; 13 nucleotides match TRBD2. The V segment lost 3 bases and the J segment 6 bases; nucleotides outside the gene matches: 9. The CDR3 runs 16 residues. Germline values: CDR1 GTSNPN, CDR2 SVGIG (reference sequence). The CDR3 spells CAWSRARTSGSDTQYF. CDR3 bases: TGTGCCTGGAGCCGAGCCCGGACTAGCGGGAGTGATACGCAGTATTTT. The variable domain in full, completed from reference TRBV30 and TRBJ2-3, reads SQTIHQWPATLVQPVGSPLSLECTVEGTSNPNLYWYRQAAGRGLQLLFYSVGIGQISSEVPQNLSASRPQDRQFILSSKKLLLSDSGFYLCAWSRARTSGSDTQYFGPGTRLTVL.

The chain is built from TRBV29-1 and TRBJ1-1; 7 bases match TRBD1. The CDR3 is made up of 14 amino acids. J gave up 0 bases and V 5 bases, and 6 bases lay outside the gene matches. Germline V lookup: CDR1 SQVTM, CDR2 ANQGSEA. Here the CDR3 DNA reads TGCAGCGTTTTAGTCCAGGGGGTGAACACTGAAGCTTTCTTT. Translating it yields CSVLVQGVNTEAFF.